These 3 T cell receptor beta chains were sequenced from one sample in a study of blood T cell repertoires in COVID-19. Method: immunoSEQ multiplex PCR; TCRdb's copy keeps in-frame clones and lacks some. The table has about 210,000 clones, 65% to 90% seen once. The sample was PBMCs or T cells enriched from blood (not recorded which). The origin of the receptors is a woman between 50 and 59 years old with acute COVID-19.

This clone was seen a few times. This CDR3 reads CASSSRTNSPLHF. For the CDR3, the DNA is TGTGCCAGCAGTTCCAGGACAAATTCACCCCTCCACTTT. The chain has TRBV6-5 and TRBJ1-6; TRBD1 might be the D (5 bases). V lost 4 bases and J 7 bases, leaving 8 bases between the germline ends. CDR3 length equals 13 residues. CDR1 and CDR2 (germline): MNHEY, SVGAGI.

This clone showed up just a few times. This same CDR3 is encoded by further DNA sequences in the sample. The chain couples TRBV5-4 to TRBJ2-7; 8 bases line up with TRBD2. The J segment lost 6 bases and the V segment lost 2 bases, leaving 10 bases of the junction unmatched. Germline-derived CDR1 and CDR2 are SGHNT and YYREEE (reference sequence). This CDR3 spans 15 amino acids. CDR3 region: CASSFIGGGSGEQYF. CDR3 nucleotides: TGTGCCAGCAGCTTTATCGGGGGGGGGTCGGGCGAGCAGTACTTC.

In nucleotides, the CDR3 is TGTGCCAGTAAACCGGGACAGGGGGCTTTTGCAACTAATGAAAAACTGTTTTTT. Translated, it gives CASKPGQGAFATNEKLFF. The chain combines TRBV19 with TRBJ1-4; 12 positions agree with TRBD1. The CDR3 sequence is 18 residues long. V lost 7 bases, J lost 0 bases, and 9 bases stayed unmatched. From germline, CDR1 is LNHDA and CDR2 SQIVND (reference sequence).